What follows is one TCR beta chain and its context. This sample is part of a study of CD8+ T cells in alopecia areata. In the study overall: The study gave tofacitinib for 6 to 18 months, then 6 months off drug.

V shed 1 base, J shed 3 bases, and the junction held 11 bases outside the gene matches. This CDR3 comprises 17 residues. The authors extracted RNA and reverse transcribed it into cDNA as the sequencing template. TCRdb's table, derived via immunoSEQ multiplex PCR, lists solely in-frame clones and lacks some. The repertoire holds 190,000 or so clones, with nearly 60% as singletons. Treatment in this sample: oral pan-JAK inhibitor, 5-10 mg twice daily. Specimen: CD4+ T cells sorted from blood, collected at week 24, from a patient treated with tofacitinib. This chain connects TRBV23-1 to TRBJ2-5, with 7 positions matching TRBD1. TRBV23-1 is designated an ORF whose function remains uncertain. This receptor was taken from a human donor with alopecia areata. CDR3 sequence (DNA): TGCGCCAGCAGTCAATTTGGTCTCGACAGGGCGAAAGAGACCCAGTACTTC. Its protein product is CASSQFGLDRAKETQYF.